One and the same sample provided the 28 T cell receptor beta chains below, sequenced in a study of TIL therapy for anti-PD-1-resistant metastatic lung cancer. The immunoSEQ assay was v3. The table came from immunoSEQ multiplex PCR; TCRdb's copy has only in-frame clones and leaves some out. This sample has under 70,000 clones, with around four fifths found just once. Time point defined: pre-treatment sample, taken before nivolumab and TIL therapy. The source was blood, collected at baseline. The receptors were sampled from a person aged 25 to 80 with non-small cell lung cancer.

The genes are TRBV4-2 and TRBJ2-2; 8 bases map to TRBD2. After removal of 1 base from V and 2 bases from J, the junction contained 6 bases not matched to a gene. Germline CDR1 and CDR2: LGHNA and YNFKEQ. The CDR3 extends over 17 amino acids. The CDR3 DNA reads TGTGCCAGCAGCCAAGCCCTACTAGCGGCCAACACCGGGGAGCTGTTTTTT. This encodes CASSQALLAANTGELFF.

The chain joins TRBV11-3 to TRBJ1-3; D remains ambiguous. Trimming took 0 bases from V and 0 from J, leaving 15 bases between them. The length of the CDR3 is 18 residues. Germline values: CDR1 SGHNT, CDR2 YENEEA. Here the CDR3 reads CASSLEDPFPSSGNTIYF. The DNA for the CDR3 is TGTGCCAGCAGCTTAGAGGACCCCTTTCCGAGCTCTGGAAACACCATATATTTT.

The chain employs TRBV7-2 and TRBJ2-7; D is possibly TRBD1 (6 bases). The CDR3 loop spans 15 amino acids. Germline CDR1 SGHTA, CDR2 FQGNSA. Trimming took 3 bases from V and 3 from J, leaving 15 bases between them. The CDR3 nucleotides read TGTGCCAGCAGCTTCTCCTTGGGCAGGGGCTACGAGCAGTACTTC. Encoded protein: CASSFSLGRGYEQYF.

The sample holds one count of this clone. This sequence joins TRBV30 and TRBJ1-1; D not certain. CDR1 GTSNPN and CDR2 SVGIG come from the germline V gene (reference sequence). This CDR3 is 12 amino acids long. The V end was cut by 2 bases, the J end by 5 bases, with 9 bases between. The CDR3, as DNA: TGTGCCTGGAGTCGGGTATCGACTGAAGCTTTCTTT. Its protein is CAWSRVSTEAFF. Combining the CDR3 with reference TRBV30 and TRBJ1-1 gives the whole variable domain SQTIHQWPATLVQPVGSPLSLECTVEGTSNPNLYWYRQAAGRGLQLLFYSVGIGQISSEVPQNLSASRPQDRQFILSSKKLLLSDSGFYLCAWSRVSTEAFFGQGTRLTVV.

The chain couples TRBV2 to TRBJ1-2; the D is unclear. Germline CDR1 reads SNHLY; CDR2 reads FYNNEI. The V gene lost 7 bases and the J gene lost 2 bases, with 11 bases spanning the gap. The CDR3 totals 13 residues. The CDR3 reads CASTVGRNYGYTF. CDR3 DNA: TGTGCCAGCACCGTAGGACGAAACTATGGCTACACCTTC.

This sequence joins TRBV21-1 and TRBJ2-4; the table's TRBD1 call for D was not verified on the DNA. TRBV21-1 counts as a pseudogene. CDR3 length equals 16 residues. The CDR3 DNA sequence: TGTGCCAGCAGCAGCCAGGGACAGGGGGCTGGGTACATTCAGTACTTC. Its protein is CASSSQGQGAGYIQYF.

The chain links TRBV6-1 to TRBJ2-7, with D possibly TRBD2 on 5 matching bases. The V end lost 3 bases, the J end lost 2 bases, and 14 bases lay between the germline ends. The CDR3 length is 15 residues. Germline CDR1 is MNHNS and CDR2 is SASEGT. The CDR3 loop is CASSETDRGPYEQYF. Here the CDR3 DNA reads TGTGCCAGCAGTGAGACGGATCGGGGTCCCTACGAGCAGTACTTC.

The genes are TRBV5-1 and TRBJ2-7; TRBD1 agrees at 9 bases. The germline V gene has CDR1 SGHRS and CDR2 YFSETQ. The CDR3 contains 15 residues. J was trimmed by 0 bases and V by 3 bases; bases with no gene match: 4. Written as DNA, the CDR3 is TGCGCCAGCAGCTCCGGGACAGGGATCTCCTACGAGCAGTACTTC. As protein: CASSSGTGISYEQYF.

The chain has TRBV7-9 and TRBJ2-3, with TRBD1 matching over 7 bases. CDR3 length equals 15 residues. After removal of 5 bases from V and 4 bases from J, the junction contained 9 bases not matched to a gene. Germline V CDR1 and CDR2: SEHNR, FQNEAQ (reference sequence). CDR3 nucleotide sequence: TGTGCCAGCAGCCTCTCGTTAGACAGGGCAGATACGCAGTATTTT. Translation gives CASSLSLDRADTQYF.

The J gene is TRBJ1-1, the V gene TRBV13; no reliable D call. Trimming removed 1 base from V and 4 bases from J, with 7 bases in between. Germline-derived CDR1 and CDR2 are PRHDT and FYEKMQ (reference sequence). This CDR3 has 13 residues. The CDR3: CASSLVGFTEAFF. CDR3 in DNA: TGTGCCAGCAGCTTAGTGGGGTTCACTGAAGCTTTCTTT. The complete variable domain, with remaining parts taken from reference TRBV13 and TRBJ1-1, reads AAGVIQSPRHLIKEKRETATLKCYPIPRHDTVYWYQQGPGQDPQFLISFYEKMQSDKGSIPDRFSAQQFSDYHSELNMSSLELGDSALYFCASSLVGFTEAFFGQGTRLTVV.

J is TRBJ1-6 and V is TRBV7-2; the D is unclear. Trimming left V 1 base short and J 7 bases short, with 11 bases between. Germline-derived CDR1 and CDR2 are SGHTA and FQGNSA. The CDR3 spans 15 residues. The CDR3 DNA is TGTGCCAGCAGCTTAGTAGACGGTTTAAATTCACCCCTCCACTTT. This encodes CASSLVDGLNSPLHF.

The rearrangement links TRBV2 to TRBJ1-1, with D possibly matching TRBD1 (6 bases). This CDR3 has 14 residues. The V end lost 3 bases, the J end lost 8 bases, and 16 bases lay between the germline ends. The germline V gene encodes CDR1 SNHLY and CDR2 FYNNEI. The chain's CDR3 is CASSDELGGGEAFF. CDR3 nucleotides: TGTGCCAGCAGTGACGAGCTGGGGGGCGGAGAAGCTTTCTTT.

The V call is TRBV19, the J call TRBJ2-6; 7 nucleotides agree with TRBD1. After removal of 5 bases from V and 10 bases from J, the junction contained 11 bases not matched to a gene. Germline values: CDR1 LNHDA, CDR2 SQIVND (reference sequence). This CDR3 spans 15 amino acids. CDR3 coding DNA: TGTGCCAGTAGTGTCTTCCTAGGGACAGCTAACGTCCTGACTTTC. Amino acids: CASSVFLGTANVLTF.

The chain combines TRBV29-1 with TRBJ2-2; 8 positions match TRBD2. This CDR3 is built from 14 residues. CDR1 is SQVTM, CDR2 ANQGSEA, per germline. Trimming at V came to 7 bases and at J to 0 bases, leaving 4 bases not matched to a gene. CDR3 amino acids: CSASGSANTGELFF. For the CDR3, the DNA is TGCAGCGCAAGCGGGAGCGCGAACACCGGGGAGCTGTTTTTT.

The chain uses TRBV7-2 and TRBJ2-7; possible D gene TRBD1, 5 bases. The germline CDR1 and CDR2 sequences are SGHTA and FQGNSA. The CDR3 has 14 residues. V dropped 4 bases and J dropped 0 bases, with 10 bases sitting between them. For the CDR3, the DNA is TGTGCCAGCAGCTACAGGACCATCTCCTACGAGCAGTACTTC. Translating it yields CASSYRTISYEQYF.

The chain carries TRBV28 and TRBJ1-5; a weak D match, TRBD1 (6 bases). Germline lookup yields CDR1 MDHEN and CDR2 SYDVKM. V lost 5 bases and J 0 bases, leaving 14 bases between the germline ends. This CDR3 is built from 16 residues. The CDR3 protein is CASSTRTEYSNQPQHF. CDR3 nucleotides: TGTGCCAGCAGTACTCGGACAGAGTATAGCAATCAGCCCCAGCATTTT.

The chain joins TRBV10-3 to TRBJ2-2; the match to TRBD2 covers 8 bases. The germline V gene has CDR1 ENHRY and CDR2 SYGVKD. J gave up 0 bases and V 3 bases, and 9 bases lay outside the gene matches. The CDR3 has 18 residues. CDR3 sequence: CAISDPRSAGANTGELFF. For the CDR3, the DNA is TGTGCCATCAGTGATCCTAGGTCAGCGGGAGCGAACACCGGGGAGCTGTTTTTT.

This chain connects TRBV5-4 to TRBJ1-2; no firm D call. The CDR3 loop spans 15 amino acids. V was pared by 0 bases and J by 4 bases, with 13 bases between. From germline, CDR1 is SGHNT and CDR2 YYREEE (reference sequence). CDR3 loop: CASSLAGRAAYGYTF. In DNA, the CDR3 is TGTGCCAGCAGCTTGGCGGGCCGAGCTGCCTATGGCTACACCTTC. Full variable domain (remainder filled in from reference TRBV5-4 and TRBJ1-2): ETGVTQSPTHLIKTRGQQVTLRCSSQSGHNTVSWYQQALGQGPQFIFQYYREEENGRGNFPPRFSGLQFPNYSSELNVNALELDDSALYLCASSLAGRAAYGYTFGSGTRLTVV.

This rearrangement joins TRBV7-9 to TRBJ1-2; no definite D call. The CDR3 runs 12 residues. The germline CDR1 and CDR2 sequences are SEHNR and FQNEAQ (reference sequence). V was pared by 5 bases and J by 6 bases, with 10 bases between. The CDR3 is CASSATINGYTF. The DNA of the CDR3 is TGTGCCAGCAGCGCGACGATTAATGGCTACACCTTC.

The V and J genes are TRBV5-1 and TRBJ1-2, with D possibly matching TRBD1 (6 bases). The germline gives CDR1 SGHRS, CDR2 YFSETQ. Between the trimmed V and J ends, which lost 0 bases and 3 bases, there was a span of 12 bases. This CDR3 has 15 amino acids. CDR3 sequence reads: CASSLVGGKDYGYTF. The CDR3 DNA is TGCGCCAGCAGCTTGGTAGGGGGTAAGGACTATGGCTACACCTTC.

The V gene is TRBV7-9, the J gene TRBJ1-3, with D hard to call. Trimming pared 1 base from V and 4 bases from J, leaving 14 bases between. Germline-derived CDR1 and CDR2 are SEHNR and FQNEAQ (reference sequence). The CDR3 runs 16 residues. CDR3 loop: CASSLGALGIGNTIYF. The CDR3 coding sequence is TGTGCCAGCAGCTTAGGAGCCTTGGGGATCGGAAACACCATATATTTT.

The CDR3 nucleotides are TGCGCCAGCAGCCAAGACCGAGGTTTCCCTGGGAACACTGAAGCTTTCTTT. Its protein product is CASSQDRGFPGNTEAFF. The chain combines TRBV4-3 with TRBJ1-1; D remains ambiguous. The germline V gene has CDR1 LGHNA and CDR2 YSLEER. Trimming pared 0 bases from V and 1 base from J, leaving 15 bases between. The CDR3 is 17 amino acids.

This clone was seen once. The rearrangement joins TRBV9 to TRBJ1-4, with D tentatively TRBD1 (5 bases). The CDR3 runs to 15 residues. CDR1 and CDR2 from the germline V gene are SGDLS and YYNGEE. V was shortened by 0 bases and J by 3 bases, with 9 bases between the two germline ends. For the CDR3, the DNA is TGTGCCAGCAGCGTAGCGGGGGGAGCTAATGAAAAACTGTTTTTT. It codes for CASSVAGGANEKLFF.

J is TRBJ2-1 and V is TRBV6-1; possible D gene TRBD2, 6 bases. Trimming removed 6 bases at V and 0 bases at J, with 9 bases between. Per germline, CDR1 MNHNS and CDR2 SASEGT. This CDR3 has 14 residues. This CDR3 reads CASREGSSYNEQFF. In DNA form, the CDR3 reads TGTGCCAGCAGGGAGGGCAGCTCCTACAATGAGCAGTTCTTC.

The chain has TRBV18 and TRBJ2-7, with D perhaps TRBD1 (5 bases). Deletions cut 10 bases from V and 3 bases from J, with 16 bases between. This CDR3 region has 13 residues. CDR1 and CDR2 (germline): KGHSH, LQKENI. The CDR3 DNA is TGTGCCACCAAATTGGGGCAAAGCTACGAGCAGTACTTC. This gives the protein CATKLGQSYEQYF.

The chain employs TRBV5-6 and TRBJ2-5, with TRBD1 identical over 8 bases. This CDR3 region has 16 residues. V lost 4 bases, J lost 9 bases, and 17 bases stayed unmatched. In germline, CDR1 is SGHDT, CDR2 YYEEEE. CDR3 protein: CASSPGQGLGSSAQYF. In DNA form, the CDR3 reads TGTGCCAGCAGCCCCGGACAGGGTTTGGGGAGCTCGGCCCAGTACTTC.

CDR3 residues: CASSLNPQTETDTQYF. Written as DNA, the CDR3 is TGTGCCAGCAGTTTAAACCCGCAGACAGAAACAGATACGCAGTATTTT. The rearrangement joins TRBV27 to TRBJ2-3; D is possibly TRBD1 (5 bases). The CDR3 consists of 16 residues. V was clipped by 2 bases and J by 3 bases, with 15 bases between them. Per the germline V gene, CDR1 is MNHEY and CDR2 is SMNVEV (reference sequence).

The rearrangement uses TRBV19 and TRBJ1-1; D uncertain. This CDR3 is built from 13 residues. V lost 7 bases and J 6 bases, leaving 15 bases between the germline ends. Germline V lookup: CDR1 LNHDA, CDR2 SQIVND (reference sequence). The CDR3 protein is CASTRALGSEAFF. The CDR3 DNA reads TGTGCCAGTACTAGGGCCCTAGGGTCTGAAGCTTTCTTT.